The 15 T cell receptor beta chains listed next were all sequenced from one sample in a study of blood T cell repertoires in COVID-19. Using immunoSEQ multiplex PCR, the repertoire was profiled, and TCRdb retains in-frame clones only, with some absent. The data hold a few hundred thousand clones, with about 85% observed a single time. Sequencing was done on a sample of peripheral blood. These receptors came from a man aged 35-49 years with acute or convalescent COVID-19.

The J gene is TRBJ2-7, the V gene TRBV12-5; D remains unclear. Per the germline V gene, CDR1 is LGHNT and CDR2 is FRNRAP. The germline V and J ends were trimmed by 2 bases and 3 bases, with 2 bases remaining between them. This CDR3 comprises 11 residues. CDR3 residues: CASGLLYEQYF. CDR3 nucleotide sequence: TGTGCTAGTGGTTTGCTCTACGAGCAGTACTTC.

The J gene is TRBJ1-2, the V gene TRBV7-9; no clear D. The CDR3 extends over 13 amino acids. CDR1 and CDR2 from the germline V gene are SEHNR and FQNEAQ (reference sequence). Deletions cut 3 bases from V and 8 bases from J, with 13 bases between. CDR3 in amino acids: CASSFQSAQGYTF. In nucleotides, the CDR3 is TGTGCCAGCAGCTTCCAATCGGCACAGGGCTACACCTTC.

The genes are TRBV6-4 and TRBJ2-3, with D possibly TRBD2 on 6 matching bases. The length of the CDR3 is 14 residues. The V end was cut by 2 bases, the J end by 0 bases, with 6 bases between. Germline V lookup: CDR1 MRHNA, CDR2 SNTAGT. The CDR3 protein is CASSDGTSTDTQYF. In DNA form, the CDR3 reads TGTGCCAGCAGTGACGGGACTAGCACAGATACGCAGTATTTT.

This chain joins TRBV5-6 and TRBJ1-1; 7 nucleotides agree with TRBD1. The V and J ends lost 1 base and 4 bases, in that order; junction bases with no gene match: 10. Germline V gene data show CDR1 as SGHDT and CDR2 as YYEEEE. CDR3 length: 16 amino acids. The CDR3 sequence is CASSLYGRQGSTEAFF. The CDR3 nucleotides read TGTGCCAGCAGCTTGTACGGGAGACAGGGTTCCACTGAAGCTTTCTTT. Full variable domain (outside the CDR3, taken from reference TRBV5-6 and TRBJ1-1): DAGVTQSPTHLIKTRGQQVTLRCSPKSGHDTVSWYQQALGQGPQFIFQYYEEEERQRGNFPDRFSGHQFPNYSSELNVNALLLGDSALYLCASSLYGRQGSTEAFFGQGTRLTVV.

The CDR3 nucleotides read TGCGCCAGCAGCCCAGGACAGGGGGCAGGGGAGCTGTTTTTT. Amino acid sequence: CASSPGQGAGELFF. The rearrangement links TRBV5-1 to TRBJ2-2, with TRBD1 matching over 11 bases. The CDR3 length is 14 residues. Per the germline V gene, CDR1 is SGHRS and CDR2 is YFSETQ. V was pared by 4 bases and J by 8 bases, with 4 bases of the junction left unmatched.

This chain joins TRBV24-1 and TRBJ1-5, with D possibly TRBD1 on 5 matching bases. V was pared by 4 bases and J by 6 bases, with 18 bases between. The CDR3 totals 16 residues. The germline V gene has CDR1 KGHDR and CDR2 SFDVKD. Here the CDR3 DNA reads TGTGCCACCAGTGAAAGCTCGGGGGGGTTGGGTCAGCCCCAGCATTTT. This sequence encodes CATSESSGGLGQPQHF.

V gene TRBV6-5 combines with J gene TRBJ1-3, with D tentatively TRBD1 (6 bases). Trimming removed 2 bases from V and 3 bases from J, with 14 bases in between. The CDR3 loop spans 16 amino acids. Germline-derived CDR1 and CDR2 are MNHEY and SVGAGI. Here the CDR3 reads CASSYGQPINGNTIYF. CDR3 DNA sequence: TGTGCCAGCAGTTACGGACAGCCGATCAATGGAAACACCATATATTTT.

This chain uses TRBV12-3 or TRBV12-4 with TRBJ1-2; D gene unclear. Trimming took off 3 bases at V and 2 bases at J, with 7 bases between the two ends. The CDR3 is 13 amino acids. CDR3 amino acids: CASSFGQNYGYTF. CDR3 nucleotides: TGTGCCAGCAGTTTTGGGCAGAACTATGGCTACACCTTC.

This clone was counted a few times. The chain is built from TRBV4-3 and TRBJ2-3; 7 positions agree with TRBD1. The CDR3 consists of 15 residues. Losses at the gene ends were 0 bases for V and 4 bases for J; bases not matched to a gene: 4. Germline V lookup: CDR1 LGHNA, CDR2 YSLEER. The chain's CDR3 is CASSQDEGGPDTQYF. In nucleotides, the CDR3 is TGCGCCAGCAGCCAAGATGAAGGGGGCCCAGATACGCAGTATTTT.

The rearrangement joins TRBV7-8 to TRBJ1-1, with D unclear. The V gene's germline CDR1 is SGHVS and CDR2 FQNEAQ. The CDR3 length is 14 residues. V lost 5 bases and J lost 4, with 14 bases in between. This CDR3 reads CASSRKRVGTEAFF. Here the CDR3 DNA reads TGTGCCAGCAGCCGAAAGAGGGTTGGCACTGAAGCTTTCTTT.

The chain uses TRBV6-4 and TRBJ1-2; 8 bases map to TRBD1. J gave up 4 bases and V 5 bases, and 9 bases lay outside the gene matches. The CDR3 length is 15 residues. Germline-derived CDR1 and CDR2 are MRHNA and SNTAGT. CDR3 protein: CASSRDRTGGYGYTF. In nucleotides, the CDR3 is TGTGCCAGCAGTAGGGACAGGACGGGCGGCTATGGCTACACCTTC.

The V and J genes are TRBV10-3 and TRBJ2-3, with TRBD2 matching over 16 bases. V was pared by 8 bases and J by 1 base, with 0 bases of the junction left unmatched. The CDR3 is 15 amino acids. Germline CDR1 is ENHRY and CDR2 is SYGVKD. In DNA form, the CDR3 reads TGTGCCATCGGGACTAGCGGGGGGGGCACAGATACGCAGTATTTT. This gives the protein CAIGTSGGGTDTQYF.

The rearrangement uses TRBV6-6 and TRBJ1-1; D not certain. CDR1 and CDR2 from the germline V gene are MNHNY and SVGAGI (reference sequence). V lost 2 bases and J lost 5, with 9 bases in between. This CDR3 has 13 amino acids. CDR3 nucleotide sequence: TGTGCCAGCAGTTACACGGGCGGGACTGAAGCTTTCTTT. This translates into CASSYTGGTEAFF.

CDR3 coding DNA: TGCGCCAGCAGCTTGGGAGGAGTCGAGGTGGCCCTCCACTTT. Translating it yields CASSLGGVEVALHF. The chain combines TRBV5-1 with TRBJ1-6; D is uncertain. Germline V CDR1 and CDR2: SGHRS, YFSETQ. The CDR3 covers 14 residues. The V gene lost 0 bases and the J gene lost 14 bases, with 15 bases spanning the gap.

The rearrangement uses TRBV7-3 and TRBJ1-2, with a weak D call TRBD1 (5 bases). This CDR3 comprises 15 residues. Germline loops: CDR1 SGHTA, CDR2 FQGTGA. Trimming stripped 1 base from V and 3 bases from J, with 12 bases between. The DNA for the CDR3 is TGTGCCAGCAGCTTAAGTAACGGGGGGGACTATGGCTACACCTTC. Translated: CASSLSNGGDYGYTF.